Listed below are T cell receptor beta chains from one sample, sequenced in a study of control samples from healthy donors and cancer patients. Clones were sequenced by immunoSEQ multiplex PCR, and TCRdb holds only the in-frame ones, with some missing. The sample has some 98,000 clones, approximately 84% seen once; the top ten hold 30% to 40%. Sequencing used PBMCs. The receptor set was obtained from a man aged 65-85 years with lung cancer. The CDR3 runs from the conserved cysteine through the conserved F or W. The order of the fields is clone size, D gene, V gene, J gene, CDR3 protein, CDR3 DNA. A D gene is named only where the DNA matches it firmly. Clone size is not always given. Where it is, it says once, few, many or a class for expanded clones.

clone size: NA; D gene: NA; V gene: TRBV7-7; J gene: TRBJ2-2; CDR3 protein: CASSSTTRSGELFF; CDR3 DNA: TGTGCCAGCAGCTCTACGACTAGAAGCGGGGAGCTGTTTTTT
clone size: NA; D gene: NA; V gene: TRBV19; J gene: TRBJ2-3; CDR3 protein: CASSIPGATDTQYF; CDR3 DNA: TGTGCCAGTAGTATACCAGGCGCCACAGATACGCAGTATTTT
clone size: NA; D gene: NA; V gene: TRBV3-1/TRBV3-2; J gene: TRBJ2-2; CDR3 protein: CASSLRSNTGELFF; CDR3 DNA: TGTGCCAGCAGCCTGCGCTCGAACACCGGGGAGCTGTTTTTT
clone size: few; D gene: NA; V gene: TRBV12-3/TRBV12-4; J gene: TRBJ2-5; CDR3 protein: CASSYSIAGTQYF; CDR3 DNA: TGTGCCAGCAGTTACTCTATCGCGGGGACCCAGTACTTC
clone size: NA; D gene: NA; V gene: TRBV24-1; J gene: TRBJ1-6; CDR3 protein: CATINVAAGAHYNSPLHF; CDR3 DNA: TGTGCCACCATAAATGTAGCGGCCGGAGCCCATTATAATTCACCCCTCCACTTT
clone size: NA; D gene: NA; V gene: TRBV19; J gene: TRBJ1-5; CDR3 protein: CASSTSRDQPQHF; CDR3 DNA: TGTGCCAGTAGTACGTCGAGAGATCAGCCCCAGCATTTT
clone size: NA; D gene: TRBD2; V gene: TRBV28; J gene: TRBJ2-1; CDR3 protein: CASSLLVAGGRNEQFF; CDR3 DNA: TGTGCCAGCAGTTTATTGGTAGCGGGGGGCAGGAATGAGCAGTTCTTC
clone size: NA; D gene: NA; V gene: TRBV4-3; J gene: TRBJ2-3; CDR3 protein: CASSQDRATGGGGDTQYF; CDR3 DNA: TGCGCCAGCAGCCAAGACCGGGCCACAGGAGGGGGGGGAGATACGCAGTATTTT
clone size: NA; D gene: NA; V gene: TRBV19; J gene: TRBJ1-1; CDR3 protein: CASSNRLNTEAFF; CDR3 DNA: TGTGCCAGTAGCAACAGGTTGAACACTGAAGCTTTCTTT
clone size: once; D gene: TRBD1; V gene: TRBV7-6; J gene: TRBJ1-2; CDR3 protein: CASSLDETGAGGYTF; CDR3 DNA: TGTGCCAGCAGCTTAGACGAGACAGGGGCGGGGGGCTACACCTTC
clone size: NA; D gene: TRBD1; V gene: TRBV25-1; J gene: TRBJ2-7; CDR3 protein: CASSDPTGKSYEQYF; CDR3 DNA: TGTGCCAGCAGTGACCCGACAGGGAAGAGCTACGAGCAGTACTTC
clone size: NA; D gene: NA; V gene: TRBV20-1; J gene: TRBJ2-3; CDR3 protein: CSARSTDTQYF; CDR3 DNA: TGCAGTGCTAGAAGCACAGATACGCAGTATTTT
clone size: NA; D gene: TRBD1; V gene: TRBV25-1; J gene: TRBJ1-6; CDR3 protein: CASSDTLDRADYNSPLHF; CDR3 DNA: TGTGCCAGCAGTGATACCCTCGACAGGGCTGACTATAATTCACCCCTCCACTTT
clone size: NA; D gene: NA; V gene: TRBV6-5; J gene: TRBJ2-1; CDR3 protein: CASGGAPYNEQFF; CDR3 DNA: TGTGCCAGCGGGGGGGCACCCTACAATGAGCAGTTCTTC
clone size: NA; D gene: TRBD1; V gene: TRBV15; J gene: TRBJ1-1; CDR3 protein: CATSREQGHTEAFF; CDR3 DNA: TGTGCCACCAGCAGGGAACAGGGGCACACTGAAGCTTTCTTT
clone size: NA; D gene: NA; V gene: TRBV11-3; J gene: TRBJ1-1; CDR3 protein: CASSSKGSTEAFF; CDR3 DNA: TGTGCCAGCAGCTCCAAGGGGTCCACTGAAGCTTTCTTT
clone size: NA; D gene: NA; V gene: TRBV19; J gene: TRBJ2-6; CDR3 protein: CASTPAKHSGANVLTF; CDR3 DNA: TGTGCCAGTACTCCGGCTAAGCACTCTGGGGCCAACGTCCTGACTTTC
clone size: NA; D gene: NA; V gene: TRBV15; J gene: TRBJ2-1; CDR3 protein: CATTAAGSPNEQFF; CDR3 DNA: TGTGCCACCACGGCGGCAGGGTCCCCCAATGAGCAGTTCTTC
clone size: NA; D gene: NA; V gene: TRBV6-6; J gene: TRBJ2-5; CDR3 protein: CASTWSQETQYF; CDR3 DNA: TGTGCCAGCACGTGGAGTCAAGAGACCCAGTACTTC
clone size: NA; D gene: TRBD1; V gene: TRBV6-2/TRBV6-3; J gene: TRBJ1-5; CDR3 protein: CASSSGQGGGWPQHF; CDR3 DNA: TGTGCCAGCAGTTCCGGACAGGGGGGTGGTTGGCCCCAGCATTTT
clone size: NA; D gene: TRBD1; V gene: TRBV5-1; J gene: TRBJ1-3; CDR3 protein: CASSWTGGAGNTIYF; CDR3 DNA: TGCGCCAGCAGCTGGACAGGGGGTGCTGGAAACACCATATATTTT
clone size: NA; D gene: NA; V gene: TRBV7-9; J gene: TRBJ1-5; CDR3 protein: CASSRGQSNQPQHF; CDR3 DNA: TGTGCCAGCAGCCGAGGACAGTCTAATCAGCCCCAGCATTTT
clone size: NA; D gene: NA; V gene: TRBV5-6; J gene: TRBJ2-1; CDR3 protein: CASSLGVAREQFF; CDR3 DNA: TGTGCCAGCAGCTTGGGGGTTGCCCGAGAGCAGTTCTTC
clone size: NA; D gene: NA; V gene: TRBV3-1/TRBV3-2; J gene: TRBJ2-3; CDR3 protein: CASSPTGPLYF; CDR3 DNA: TGTGCCAGCAGCCCGACCGGGCCATTATATTTT
clone size: once; D gene: NA; V gene: TRBV5-1; J gene: TRBJ2-3; CDR3 protein: CASSPGLGGEDTQYF; CDR3 DNA: TGCGCCAGCAGCCCCGGACTGGGTGGGGAAGATACGCAGTATTTT
clone size: NA; D gene: NA; V gene: TRBV5-1; J gene: TRBJ1-1; CDR3 protein: CASSLNTGMNTEAFF; CDR3 DNA: TGCGCCAGCAGTTTAAACACAGGGATGAACACTGAAGCTTTCTTT
clone size: few; D gene: TRBD1; V gene: TRBV5-6; J gene: TRBJ2-7; CDR3 protein: CASSLSGGGTYEQYF; CDR3 DNA: TGTGCCAGCAGCCTATCAGGGGGCGGAACCTACGAGCAGTACTTC
clone size: NA; D gene: NA; V gene: TRBV28; J gene: TRBJ1-2; CDR3 protein: CASSLFRNGYTF; CDR3 DNA: TGTGCCAGCAGTTTATTTCGAAATGGCTACACCTTC
clone size: NA; D gene: NA; V gene: TRBV9; J gene: TRBJ2-7; CDR3 protein: CASSVYGVGPYEQYF; CDR3 DNA: TGTGCCAGCAGCGTATACGGGGTAGGGCCCTACGAGCAGTACTTC
clone size: NA; D gene: NA; V gene: TRBV29-1; J gene: TRBJ1-1; CDR3 protein: CSVEGQWNTEAFF; CDR3 DNA: TGCAGCGTTGAAGGACAGTGGAACACTGAAGCTTTCTTT
clone size: NA; D gene: TRBD1; V gene: TRBV15; J gene: TRBJ1-1; CDR3 protein: CATSRTGGETGRGEAFF; CDR3 DNA: TGTGCCACCAGCAGAACGGGGGGGGAGACAGGGAGAGGTGAAGCTTTCTTT
clone size: NA; D gene: NA; V gene: TRBV19; J gene: TRBJ2-3; CDR3 protein: CASSTGFFSTDTQYF; CDR3 DNA: TGTGCCAGTAGCACAGGGTTTTTTAGTACAGATACGCAGTATTTT
clone size: NA; D gene: TRBD2; V gene: TRBV3-1/TRBV3-2; J gene: TRBJ2-2; CDR3 protein: CASSPTSPNTGELFF; CDR3 DNA: TGTGCCAGCAGCCCGACTAGCCCGAACACCGGGGAGCTGTTTTTT
clone size: many; D gene: NA; V gene: TRBV2; J gene: TRBJ1-5; CDR3 protein: CASSSDNSNQPQHF; CDR3 DNA: TGTGCCAGCAGTAGTGACAATAGCAATCAGCCCCAGCATTTT
clone size: NA; D gene: TRBD1; V gene: TRBV7-7; J gene: TRBJ2-2; CDR3 protein: CASSYRGSTGELFF; CDR3 DNA: TGTGCCAGCAGCTACAGGGGTTCAACCGGGGAGCTGTTTTTT
clone size: NA; D gene: NA; V gene: TRBV2; J gene: TRBJ1-1; CDR3 protein: CASNPTGRNTEAFF; CDR3 DNA: TGTGCCAGCAACCCGACAGGACGGAACACTGAAGCTTTCTTT